Shown below are 32 T cell receptor beta chains from a single sample sequenced in a study of blood T cells in healthy people across ages. A second PCR of 7 to 11 cycles used a sample-barcoded 5' primer and a J-beta primer mix. Using its own MiXCR run on the 5' RACE reads, TCRdb lists one record per CDR3 protein. This sample has about 690,000 distinct CDR3 sequences, with roughly two fifths found just once. The sequenced sample was blood. Receptor source: an elderly man in good health.

The chain employs TRBV5-1 and TRBJ2-1, with D unresolved. V lost 5 bases and J 7 bases, leaving 10 bases between the germline ends. Germline CDR1 SGHRS, CDR2 YFSETQ. The CDR3 is 12 residues long. The DNA for the CDR3 is TGCGCCAGCAGGACGTCCGGGAATGAGCAGTTCTTC. Amino acid sequence: CASRTSGNEQFF.

V is TRBV6-5 and J is TRBJ2-3; 11 nucleotides match TRBD1. The CDR3 is 16 residues long. Unmatched junction bases numbered 7, after V lost 2 bases and J lost 6 bases. Germline V CDR1 and CDR2: MNHEY, SVGAGI. CDR3 amino acids: CASSYRTGGAFDTQYF. CDR3 bases: TGTGCCAGCAGTTACCGGACAGGGGGCGCCTTTGATACGCAGTATTTT.

Only a few counts were recorded for this clonotype. J is TRBJ2-6 and V is TRBV7-3; D gene ambiguous. CDR1 is SGHTA and CDR2 is FQGTGA in the germline V gene. Trimming removed 2 bases from V and 0 bases from J, with 11 bases in between. This CDR3 spans 17 amino acids. This CDR3 is CASSLAIQSSGANVLTF. CDR3 DNA sequence: TGTGCCAGCAGCTTAGCCATACAGAGCTCTGGGGCCAACGTCCTGACTTTC.

A single count supports this clonotype. The rearrangement links TRBV10-3 to TRBJ2-5; 10 bases fit TRBD2. CDR1 ENHRY and CDR2 SYGVKD come from the germline V gene. V gave up 4 bases and J gave up 2 bases; unmatched junction bases: 7. The length of the CDR3 is 16 residues. The CDR3 is CAISATLAGDQETQYF. The CDR3 DNA sequence: TGTGCCATCAGTGCCACCCTAGCGGGGGATCAAGAGACCCAGTACTTC.

This chain uses TRBV10-3 with TRBJ2-7; D is perhaps TRBD2 (5 bases). The V end was cut by 3 bases, the J end by 7 bases, with 22 bases between. Germline-derived CDR1 and CDR2 are ENHRY and SYGVKD. The CDR3 has 16 amino acids. The CDR3 sequence: CAISENSGIAVGEQYF. CDR3 DNA sequence: TGTGCCATCAGTGAAAATTCGGGGATCGCGGTAGGAGAGCAGTACTTC.

This clonotype was seen more than once but under ten times. The rearrangement uses TRBV6-2 or TRBV6-3 and TRBJ2-2, with 7 bases aligning to TRBD1. V was clipped by 2 bases and J by 0 bases; unmatched bases: 6. The CDR3 has 17 residues. CDR1 is MNHEY, CDR2 SVGEGT, per germline. CDR3 DNA: TGTGCCAGCAGTTACCCGACAGGGTTCCCGAACACCGGGGAGCTGTTTTTT. This encodes CASSYPTGFPNTGELFF.

Concerning this clonotype itself: A much larger clone differs by one base, so this may be a read error. The chain uses TRBV7-2 and TRBJ1-6; D unclear. The germline V gene encodes CDR1 SGHTA and CDR2 FQGNSA. This CDR3 spans 14 amino acids. CDR3: CASSLNTYNPPLHF. The CDR3 DNA sequence: TGTGCCAGCAGCTTAAACACGTATAATCCACCCCTCCACTTT.

This chain links TRBV18 with TRBJ2-1; 14 bases agree with TRBD2. The J call may be in error: the DNA end matches TRBJ2-7 better. This CDR3 has 18 amino acids. Germline V gene data show CDR1 as KGHSH and CDR2 as LQKENI. CDR3 protein: CASFTGLAGGSSYNEQYF. The CDR3, as DNA: TGTGCCAGCTTCACAGGACTAGCGGGAGGTAGCTCCTACAATGAGCAGTACTTC.

This clonotype was counted at least ten times. The V and J genes are TRBV5-1 and TRBJ2-7; D perhaps matches TRBD2 (5 bases). Germline V lookup: CDR1 SGHRS, CDR2 YFSETQ. Trimming cost V 4 bases and J 6 bases, with 14 bases left between them. The CDR3 is 13 residues long. CDR3 in DNA: TGCGCCAGCAGCCGTACCCATGGAGGCGAGCAGTACTTC. Its translation: CASSRTHGGEQYF.

CDR3 DNA: TGCAGTACCTGGGGGACAACCTACGAGCAGTACTTC. Its protein is CSTWGTTYEQYF. The chain combines TRBV20-1 with TRBJ2-7, with a tentative D call TRBD1 (6 bases). Trimming pared 8 bases from V and 2 bases from J, leaving 13 bases between. In germline, CDR1 is DFQATT, CDR2 SNEGSKA (reference sequence). CDR3 length: 12 residues.

The table lists this clonotype with a few counts. V is TRBV6-4 and J is TRBJ2-3; 8 nucleotides agree with TRBD1. The CDR3 sequence is 14 residues long. Per the germline V gene, CDR1 is MRHNA and CDR2 is SNTAGT. V trimming: 8 bases; J trimming: 2 bases; junction bases outside the gene matches: 6. The CDR3 sequence: CASSRQGITDTQYF. In nucleotides, the CDR3 is TGTGCCAGCTCCAGACAGGGGATCACAGATACGCAGTATTTT.

The chain couples TRBV20-1 to TRBJ2-5, with TRBD2 as a possible D gene (6 bases). V was cut by 6 bases and J by 5 bases, with 22 bases left in between. Germline assignment: CDR1 DFQATT and CDR2 SNEGSKA (reference sequence). The CDR3 totals 15 residues. The CDR3 spells CSAQRERQGGETQYF. The CDR3 bases are TGCAGTGCCCAGAGGGAAAGGCAAGGAGGGGAGACCCAGTACTTC.

As regards this clonotype: This may come from a read error, since a much larger clone is one base off. The chain links TRBV10-3 to TRBJ2-4, with TRBD2 identical over 11 bases. The tail of the sequence fits TRBJ2-7 better, so the J call may be wrong. This CDR3 is built from 15 residues. CDR1 ENHRY and CDR2 SYGVKD come from the germline V gene. Written as DNA, the CDR3 is TGTGCCATCAGTGGGTTGACTAGCGGGAAGAACGAGCAGTACTTC. Its protein is CAISGLTSGKNEQYF.

This rearrangement joins TRBV6-1 to TRBJ2-5, with 12 nucleotides matching TRBD1. In germline, CDR1 is MNHNS, CDR2 SASEGT. This CDR3 comprises 16 residues. The junction had 3 bases not matched to a gene; V was cut back by 0 bases and J by 4 bases. DNA of the CDR3: TGTGCCAGCAGTGAAGCCGGGACAGGGGGCTTAGAGACCCAGTACTTC. This translates into CASSEAGTGGLETQYF.

This clonotype was counted ten times or more. This rearrangement joins TRBV3-1 to TRBJ2-7, with 8 bases matching TRBD1. Germline CDR1 and CDR2: LGHDT and YNNKEL (reference sequence). V lost 2 bases, J lost 6 bases, and 6 bases stayed unmatched. The length of the CDR3 is 14 residues. In nucleotides, the CDR3 is TGTGCCAGCAGCCAACTCGGACAGGGATCCGAGCAGTACTTC. Translation gives CASSQLGQGSEQYF.

The chain carries TRBV7-8 and TRBJ2-4, with unresolved D. The assigned J gene may be wrong: the sequence end matches TRBJ2-7 better. CDR1 and CDR2 (germline): SGHVS, FQNEAQ. The CDR3 is 12 residues long. The CDR3 nucleotides are TGTGCCAGCAGCAACACCCTAGTCGAGCAGTACTTC. This codes for CASSNTLVEQYF.

This clonotype was counted once. The chain has TRBV6-6 and TRBJ1-6; D is ambiguous. Germline CDR1 and CDR2: MNHNY and SVGAGI (reference sequence). Trimming removed 0 bases from V and 9 bases from J, with 6 bases in between. This CDR3 is 13 amino acids long. The CDR3 loop is CASSYSKRSPLHF. The CDR3 nucleotides read TGTGCCAGCAGTTACTCGAAACGTTCACCCCTCCACTTT.

This chain uses TRBV4-3 with TRBJ2-5; 10 positions match TRBD2. Germline V gene data show CDR1 as LGHNA and CDR2 as YSLEER. J gave up 5 bases and V 0 bases, and 12 bases lay outside the gene matches. This CDR3 spans 18 amino acids. CDR3 residues: CASSQELNSGRTGETQYF. CDR3 in DNA: TGCGCCAGCAGCCAAGAGCTTAATAGCGGGAGGACCGGGGAGACCCAGTACTTC.

The chain carries TRBV6-2 or TRBV6-3 and TRBJ1-5; TRBD1 agrees at 7 bases. CDR1 and CDR2 from the germline V gene are MNHEY and SVGEGT. J lost 8 bases, V lost 7 bases, and 11 bases had no gene match. The CDR3 runs 14 residues. The CDR3 is CASTETGTVKPQHF. DNA for the CDR3: TGTGCCAGCACCGAGACAGGGACAGTGAAGCCCCAGCATTTT.

The sample holds a few counts of this clonotype. V and J are TRBV4-2 and TRBJ2-4; 8 positions agree with TRBD1. Germline values: CDR1 LGHNA, CDR2 YNFKEQ. V was pared by 6 bases and J by 0 bases, with 7 bases of the junction left unmatched. This CDR3 is built from 16 residues. This CDR3 is CASRETGGVAKNIQYF. DNA for the CDR3: TGTGCCAGCAGAGAAACAGGGGGAGTAGCCAAAAACATTCAGTACTTC.

The sample holds one count of this clonotype. One end of the junction is discordant with germline, which a read error may explain. V gene TRBV7-2 combines with J gene TRBJ2-1, with a tentative D call TRBD1 (6 bases). CDR1 and CDR2 from the germline V gene are SGHTA and FQGNSA. There are 14 residues in the CDR3. The CDR3 nucleotides are TGTGCCAGCAGCGCGACAGGATCCTACGATGAGCAGTTCTTC. Its protein is CASSATGSYDEQFF. Using reference TRBV7-2 and TRBJ2-1 for the parts outside the CDR3, the full variable domain is GAGVSQSPSNKVTEKGKDVELRCDPISGHTALYWYRQSLGQGLEFLIYFQGNSAPDKSGLPSDRFSAERTGGSVSTLTIQRTQQEDSAVYLCASSATGSYDEQFFGPGTRLTVL.

The chain joins TRBV7-2 to TRBJ2-4, with D maybe TRBD2 (6 bases). This CDR3 comprises 15 residues. The V end was cut by 8 bases, the J end by 0 bases, with 14 bases between. Germline CDR1 reads SGHTA; CDR2 reads FQGNSA. The CDR3 DNA sequence: TGTGCCAGCGGAGAGGGCGGGATAGCCAAAAACATTCAGTACTTC. Translation gives CASGEGGIAKNIQYF.

The rearrangement links TRBV29-1 to TRBJ2-7; 8 bases align to TRBD2. V shed 6 bases, J shed 7 bases, and the junction held 8 bases outside the gene matches. The germline CDR1 and CDR2 sequences are SQVTM and ANQGSEA. CDR3 length: 12 amino acids. DNA of the CDR3: TGCAGCGTACTAGCGGAGGGTAATGAGCAGTACTTC. Translated, it gives CSVLAEGNEQYF.

The V call is TRBV7-2, the J call TRBJ2-2; D not certain. CDR1 is SGHTA, CDR2 FQGNSA, per germline. The CDR3 totals 13 residues. Trimming took 5 bases from V and 7 from J, leaving 11 bases between them. The CDR3 DNA reads TGTGCCAGCAGCGTAACGACGAACGGGGAGCTGTTTTTT. This codes for CASSVTTNGELFF.

This clonotype appeared once. This chain links TRBV7-2 with TRBJ2-1; 9 nucleotides align to TRBD2. V shed 5 bases, J shed 6 bases, and the junction held 8 bases outside the gene matches. This CDR3 has 15 residues. The germline V gene has CDR1 SGHTA and CDR2 FQGNSA. DNA for the CDR3: TGTGCCAGCAGCGCTTATAGCGGGGGTTTCAATGAGCAGTTCTTC. Its translation: CASSAYSGGFNEQFF. Using reference TRBV7-2 and TRBJ2-1 for the parts outside the CDR3, the full variable domain is GAGVSQSPSNKVTEKGKDVELRCDPISGHTALYWYRQSLGQGLEFLIYFQGNSAPDKSGLPSDRFSAERTGGSVSTLTIQRTQQEDSAVYLCASSAYSGGFNEQFFGPGTRLTVL.

The V gene is TRBV5-1, the J gene TRBJ2-3; tentative D call: TRBD1 (5 bases). Germline assignment: CDR1 SGHRS and CDR2 YFSETQ. The V end was cut by 2 bases, the J end by 0 bases, with 10 bases between. This CDR3 contains 15 residues. Here the CDR3 reads CASSFQDTSTDTQYF. The DNA of the CDR3 is TGCGCCAGCAGCTTCCAGGACACGAGCACAGATACGCAGTATTTT.

A few counts support this clonotype. V gene TRBV6-2 or TRBV6-3 combines with J gene TRBJ1-5; 8 nucleotides line up with TRBD1. After removal of 2 bases from V and 7 bases from J, the junction contained 1 base not matched to a gene. The CDR3 is 13 residues long. CDR1 MNHEY and CDR2 SVGEGT come from the germline V gene. The CDR3 sequence is CASSYGQGQPQHF. In nucleotides, the CDR3 is TGTGCCAGCAGTTACGGACAGGGACAGCCCCAGCATTTT.

The chain has TRBV6-2 or TRBV6-3 and TRBJ1-1; D unclear. The ends were cut back, 5 bases at V and 0 bases at J, with 10 bases in the middle. CDR3 length: 14 amino acids. Germline V lookup: CDR1 MNHEY, CDR2 SVGEGT. The CDR3 DNA follows: TGTGCCAGCAGTCAACAACGGGTGAACACTGAAGCTTTCTTT. Its translation is CASSQQRVNTEAFF.

The sample holds a few counts of this clonotype. The chain is built from TRBV20-1 and TRBJ2-3, with D perhaps being TRBD1 or TRBD2 (5 bases each). Germline CDR1 and CDR2: DFQATT and SNEGSKA (reference sequence). This CDR3 is built from 15 residues. V lost 3 bases and J 2 bases, leaving 15 bases between the germline ends. The DNA of the CDR3 is TGCAGTGCTAGTCATCCCGGGGCTCTCACAGATACGCAGTATTTT. Its translation is CSASHPGALTDTQYF.

Only a few counts were recorded for this clonotype. The chain recombines TRBV3-1 with TRBJ2-1, with TRBD2 identical over 8 bases. Germline V gives CDR1 LGHDT, CDR2 YNNKEL (reference sequence). V gave up 2 bases and J gave up 6 bases; unmatched junction bases: 9. The CDR3 loop spans 16 amino acids. CDR3 coding DNA: TGTGCCAGCAGCCAAAGTCACAGCGGGAGCGGCAATGAGCAGTTCTTC. Protein: CASSQSHSGSGNEQFF.

The table lists this clonotype with a few counts. The chain joins TRBV20-1 to TRBJ2-3; 8 bases line up with TRBD1. CDR1 DFQATT and CDR2 SNEGSKA come from the germline V gene (reference sequence). V was clipped by 6 bases and J by 8 bases; unmatched bases: 10. This CDR3 spans 13 amino acids. The CDR3 sequence is CSATDREGGTQYF. The CDR3 DNA sequence: TGCAGTGCCACGGACAGGGAAGGCGGTACGCAGTATTTT.

This clonotype occurred many times. The chain carries TRBV7-6 and TRBJ2-1, with 11 bases identical to TRBD2. Per the germline V gene, CDR1 is SGHVS and CDR2 is FNYEAQ. Trimming at V came to 5 bases and at J to 8 bases, leaving 17 bases not matched to a gene. The CDR3 is made up of 18 amino acids. CDR3 bases: TGTGCCAGCAGCCGAGGGGCTAGCGGGAGGCCGGGAAAAGATGAGCAGTTCTTC. It translates to CASSRGASGRPGKDEQFF.